This T cell receptor beta chain came from a study of response to subunit inactivated influenza vaccine. Broader study findings: The authors offered the suggestion that each seasonal influenza vaccination recruits few new T cells.

TCRdb fed the RT-PCR reads into MiXCR, producing one record per CDR3 protein. The sample consists of about 570,000 distinct CDR3 sequences, 12% of them appearing once. Trimming left V 3 bases short and J 0 bases short, with 8 bases between. The CDR3 has 15 residues. Germline V gives CDR1 SGHDN, CDR2 FVKESK. Comments on this clonotype: Its antigen is currently unknown.

The TCR originated in a man aged 50 to 60 who received an inactivated influenza vaccine. Sequenced here: PBMCs from blood, sampled on the day of vaccination. The chain carries TRBV14 and TRBJ2-2, with D possibly TRBD1 on 5 matching bases. The CDR3 region is CASSHDRTNTGELFF. The CDR3 nucleotides read TGTGCCAGCAGCCATGACAGAACGAACACCGGGGAGCTGTTTTTT.